This TCR beta chain was identified during a study of T cell repertoires in cytomegalovirus infection. Study-level background: Both a matching HLA type and CMV infection were indicated by public TCR beta signatures.

A single record per CDR3 protein comes from TCRdb applying MiXCR to the reads. The sample has tens of thousands of distinct CDR3 sequences; 25% to 40% are singletons. Trimming took 1 base from V and 6 from J; bases not matched to a gene: 9. The CDR3 is made up of 16 amino acids. In germline, CDR1 is SGHRS, CDR2 YFSETQ. Of note for this clonotype: What it binds is not known.

Notes on the study in general: Ex vivo responses were dominated by HLA-C-restricted CMV-specific TCR beta clonotypes.

Sequencing was performed on PBMCs, sequenced either directly or after in vitro stimulation (not recorded which). The rearrangement uses TRBV5-1 and TRBJ2-2, with TRBD1 matching 7 bases. This TCR came from a human donor in good health (CMV status not recorded). Some clones in this sample may be carry-over from other donors' samples. CDR3 residues: CASSLKQGSQPGELFF. CDR3 DNA sequence: TGCGCCAGCAGCTTGAAACAGGGGAGTCAGCCCGGGGAGCTGTTTTTT.